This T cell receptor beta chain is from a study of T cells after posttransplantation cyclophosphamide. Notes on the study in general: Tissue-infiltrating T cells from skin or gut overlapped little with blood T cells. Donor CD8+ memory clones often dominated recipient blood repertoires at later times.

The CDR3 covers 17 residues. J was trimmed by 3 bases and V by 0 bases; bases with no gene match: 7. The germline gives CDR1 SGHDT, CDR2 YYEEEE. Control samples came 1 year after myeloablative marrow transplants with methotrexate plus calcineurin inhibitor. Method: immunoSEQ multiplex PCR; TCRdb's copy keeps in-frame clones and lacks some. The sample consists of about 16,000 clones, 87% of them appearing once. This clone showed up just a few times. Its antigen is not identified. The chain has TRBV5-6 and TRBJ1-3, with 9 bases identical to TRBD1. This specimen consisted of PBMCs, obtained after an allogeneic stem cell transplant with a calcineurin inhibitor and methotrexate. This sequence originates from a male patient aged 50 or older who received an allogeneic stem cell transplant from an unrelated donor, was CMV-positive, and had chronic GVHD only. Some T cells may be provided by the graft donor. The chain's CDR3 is CASSLGTGGVVGNTIYF. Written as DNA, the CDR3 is TGTGCCAGCAGCTTGGGAACAGGGGGCGTAGTTGGAAACACCATATATTTT.